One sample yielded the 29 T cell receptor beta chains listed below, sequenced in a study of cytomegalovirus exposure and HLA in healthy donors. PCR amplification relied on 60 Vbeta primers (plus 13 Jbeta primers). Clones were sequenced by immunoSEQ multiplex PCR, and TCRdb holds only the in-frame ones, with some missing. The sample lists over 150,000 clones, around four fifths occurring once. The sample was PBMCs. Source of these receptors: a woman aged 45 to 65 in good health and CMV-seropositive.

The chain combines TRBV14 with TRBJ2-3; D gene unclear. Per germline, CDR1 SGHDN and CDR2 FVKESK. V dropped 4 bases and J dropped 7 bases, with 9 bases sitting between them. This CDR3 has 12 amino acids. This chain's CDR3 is CASSPLSNTQYF. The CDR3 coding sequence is TGTGCCAGCAGCCCTCTATCCAATACGCAGTATTTT.

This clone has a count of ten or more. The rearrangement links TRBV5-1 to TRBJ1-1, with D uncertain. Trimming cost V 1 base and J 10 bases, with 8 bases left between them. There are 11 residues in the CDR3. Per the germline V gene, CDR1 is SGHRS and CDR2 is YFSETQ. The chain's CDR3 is CASSLNGIAFF. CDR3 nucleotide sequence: TGCGCCAGCAGCTTGAACGGGATAGCTTTCTTT.

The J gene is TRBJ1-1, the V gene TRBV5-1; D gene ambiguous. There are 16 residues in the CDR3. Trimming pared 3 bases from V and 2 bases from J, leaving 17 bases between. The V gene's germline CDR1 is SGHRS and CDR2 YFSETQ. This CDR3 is CASSWFGGRTNTEAFF. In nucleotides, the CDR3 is TGCGCCAGCAGCTGGTTCGGCGGGCGGACTAACACTGAAGCTTTCTTT.

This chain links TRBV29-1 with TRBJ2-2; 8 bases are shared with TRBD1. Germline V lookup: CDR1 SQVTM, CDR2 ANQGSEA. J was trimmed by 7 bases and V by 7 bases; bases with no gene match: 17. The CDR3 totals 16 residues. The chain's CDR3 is CSAENQDRGLNGELFF. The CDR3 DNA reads TGCAGCGCCGAAAATCAAGACAGGGGTCTAAACGGGGAGCTGTTTTTT.

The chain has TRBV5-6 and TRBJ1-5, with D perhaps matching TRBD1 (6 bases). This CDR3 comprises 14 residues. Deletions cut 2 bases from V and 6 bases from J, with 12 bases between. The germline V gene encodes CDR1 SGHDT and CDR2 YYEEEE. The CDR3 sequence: CASSFGGGSQPQHF. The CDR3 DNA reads TGTGCCAGCAGCTTCGGGGGGGGCAGTCAGCCCCAGCATTTT.

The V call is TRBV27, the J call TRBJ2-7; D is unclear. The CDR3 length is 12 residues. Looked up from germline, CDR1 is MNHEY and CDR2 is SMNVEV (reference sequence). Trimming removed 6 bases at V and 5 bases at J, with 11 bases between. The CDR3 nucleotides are TGTGCCAGCAGGGGCTCCGAGAACGAGCAGTACTTC. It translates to CASRGSENEQYF.

As DNA, the CDR3 is TGTGCCAGCAGCTTAGAGATAGACAGGGAAGAGACCCAGTACTTC. Translated: CASSLEIDREETQYF. The J gene is TRBJ2-5, the V gene TRBV11-2; 7 positions agree with TRBD1. The CDR3 covers 15 residues. Germline V gene lookup returns CDR1 SGHAT and CDR2 FQNNGV. V gave up 0 bases and J gave up 3 bases; unmatched junction bases: 4.

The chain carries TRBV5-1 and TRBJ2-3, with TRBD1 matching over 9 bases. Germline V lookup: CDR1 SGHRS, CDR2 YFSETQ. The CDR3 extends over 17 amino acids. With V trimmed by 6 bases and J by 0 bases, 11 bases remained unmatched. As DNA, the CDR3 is TGCGCCAGCAAACGGACAGGGGATTACATGAGCACAGATACGCAGTATTTT. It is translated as CASKRTGDYMSTDTQYF.

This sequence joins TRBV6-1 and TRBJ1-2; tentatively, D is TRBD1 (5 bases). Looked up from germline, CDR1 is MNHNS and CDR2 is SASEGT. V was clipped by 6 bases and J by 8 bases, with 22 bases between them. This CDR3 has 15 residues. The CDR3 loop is CASSASPETADGYTF. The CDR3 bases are TGTGCCAGCAGCGCATCTCCGGAGACAGCAGACGGCTACACCTTC.

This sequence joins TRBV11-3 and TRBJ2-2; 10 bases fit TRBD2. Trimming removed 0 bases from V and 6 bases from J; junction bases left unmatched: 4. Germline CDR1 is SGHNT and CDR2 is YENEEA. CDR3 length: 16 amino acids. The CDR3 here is CASSLEAGGRPGELFF. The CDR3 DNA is TGTGCCAGCAGCTTAGAAGCGGGGGGGCGTCCCGGGGAGCTGTTTTTT.

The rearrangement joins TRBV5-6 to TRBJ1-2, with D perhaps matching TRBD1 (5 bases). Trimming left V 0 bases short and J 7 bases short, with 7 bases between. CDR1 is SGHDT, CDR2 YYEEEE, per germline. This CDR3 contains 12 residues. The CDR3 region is CASSLAGFGYTF. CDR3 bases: TGTGCCAGCAGCTTGGCAGGGTTTGGCTACACCTTC.

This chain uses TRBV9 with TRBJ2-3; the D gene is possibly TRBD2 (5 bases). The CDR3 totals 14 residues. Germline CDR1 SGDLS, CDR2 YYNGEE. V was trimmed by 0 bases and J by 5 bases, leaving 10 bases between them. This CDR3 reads CASSVGTRGDTQYF. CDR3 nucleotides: TGTGCCAGCAGCGTAGGGACTCGAGGAGATACGCAGTATTTT.

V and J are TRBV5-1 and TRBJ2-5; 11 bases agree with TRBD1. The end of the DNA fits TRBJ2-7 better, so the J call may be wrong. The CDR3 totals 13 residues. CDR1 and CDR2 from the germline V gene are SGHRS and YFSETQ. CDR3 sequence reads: CASSSGTGGEQYF. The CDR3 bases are TGCGCCAGCAGCTCAGGGACAGGGGGCGAGCAGTACTTC.

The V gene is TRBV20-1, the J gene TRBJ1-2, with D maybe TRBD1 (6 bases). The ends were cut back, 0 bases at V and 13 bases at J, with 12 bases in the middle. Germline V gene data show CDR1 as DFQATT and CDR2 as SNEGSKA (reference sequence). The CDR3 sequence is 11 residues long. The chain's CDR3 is CSARESRGATF. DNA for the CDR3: TGCAGTGCTAGAGAAAGCAGGGGAGCCACCTTC.

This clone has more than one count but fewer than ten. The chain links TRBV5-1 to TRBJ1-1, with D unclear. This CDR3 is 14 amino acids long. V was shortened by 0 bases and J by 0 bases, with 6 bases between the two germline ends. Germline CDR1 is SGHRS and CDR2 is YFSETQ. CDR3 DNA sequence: TGCGCCAGCAGCTTGGACAGCATGAACACTGAAGCTTTCTTT. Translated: CASSLDSMNTEAFF. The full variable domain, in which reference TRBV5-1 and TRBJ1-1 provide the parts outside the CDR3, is KAGVTQTPRYLIKTRGQQVTLSCSPISGHRSVSWYQQTPGQGLQFLFEYFSETQRNKGNFPGRFSGRQFSNSRSEMNVSTLELGDSALYLCASSLDSMNTEAFFGQGTRLTVV.

In nucleotides, the CDR3 is TGTGCCTGGAGGGAGGGGTTTAACTATGGCTACACCTTC. Protein: CAWREGFNYGYTF. The rearrangement links TRBV30 to TRBJ1-2, with a tentative D call TRBD1 (5 bases). Germline-derived CDR1 and CDR2 are GTSNPN and SVGIG (reference sequence). Trimming left V 3 bases short and J 1 base short, with 9 bases between. The CDR3 spans 13 residues.

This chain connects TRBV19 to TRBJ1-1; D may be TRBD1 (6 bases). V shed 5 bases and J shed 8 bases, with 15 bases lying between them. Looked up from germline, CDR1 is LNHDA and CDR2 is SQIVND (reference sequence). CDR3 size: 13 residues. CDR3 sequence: CASSPGVDREAFF. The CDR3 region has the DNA TGTGCCAGTAGTCCAGGGGTCGATCGGGAAGCTTTCTTT.

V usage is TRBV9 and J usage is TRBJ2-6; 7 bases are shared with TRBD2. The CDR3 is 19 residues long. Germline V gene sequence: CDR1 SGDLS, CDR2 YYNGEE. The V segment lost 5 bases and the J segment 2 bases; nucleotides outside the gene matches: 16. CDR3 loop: CASRGGLPRSGAGANVLTF. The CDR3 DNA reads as TGTGCCAGCAGGGGAGGGCTACCGAGATCAGGAGCTGGGGCCAACGTCCTGACTTTC.

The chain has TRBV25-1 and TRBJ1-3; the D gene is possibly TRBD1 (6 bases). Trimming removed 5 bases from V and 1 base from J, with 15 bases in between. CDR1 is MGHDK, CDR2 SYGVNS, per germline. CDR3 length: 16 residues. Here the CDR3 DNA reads TGTGCCAGCAGTCCGTCAACAGGGAGATCTGGAAACACCATATATTTT. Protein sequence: CASSPSTGRSGNTIYF.

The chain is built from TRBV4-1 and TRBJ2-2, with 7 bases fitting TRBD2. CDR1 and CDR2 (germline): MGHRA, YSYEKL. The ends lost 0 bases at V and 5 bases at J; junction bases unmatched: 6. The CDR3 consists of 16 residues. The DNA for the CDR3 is TGCGCCAGCAGCCAAGATACGTGGGGGGGGACCGGGGAGCTGTTTTTT. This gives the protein CASSQDTWGGTGELFF.

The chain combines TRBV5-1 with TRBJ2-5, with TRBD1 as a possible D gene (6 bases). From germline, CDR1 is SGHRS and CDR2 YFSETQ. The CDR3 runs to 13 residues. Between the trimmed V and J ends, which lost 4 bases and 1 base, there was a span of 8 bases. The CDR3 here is CASSRQVQETQYF. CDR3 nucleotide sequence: TGCGCCAGCAGCAGACAGGTCCAAGAGACCCAGTACTTC.

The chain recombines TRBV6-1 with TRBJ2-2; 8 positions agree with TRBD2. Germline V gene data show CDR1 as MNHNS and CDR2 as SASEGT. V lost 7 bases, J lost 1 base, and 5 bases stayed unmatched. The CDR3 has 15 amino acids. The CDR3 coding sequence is TGTGCCAGCAAGCCTAGCGGGTGGAACACCGGGGAGCTGTTTTTT. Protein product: CASKPSGWNTGELFF.

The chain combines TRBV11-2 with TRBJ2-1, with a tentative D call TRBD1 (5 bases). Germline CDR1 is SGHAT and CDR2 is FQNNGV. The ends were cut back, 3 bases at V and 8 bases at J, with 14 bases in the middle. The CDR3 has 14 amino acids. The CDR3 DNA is TGTGCCAGCAGCTTTTGGACATTATTGCATGAGCAGTTCTTC. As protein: CASSFWTLLHEQFF.

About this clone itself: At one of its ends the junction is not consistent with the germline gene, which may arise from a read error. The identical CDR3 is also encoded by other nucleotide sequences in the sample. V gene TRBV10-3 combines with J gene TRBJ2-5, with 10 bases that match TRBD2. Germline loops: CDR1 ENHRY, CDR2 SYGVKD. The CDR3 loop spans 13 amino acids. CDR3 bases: TGTGCCAGTTCGGGACTAGCGCAAGAAACCCAGTACTTC. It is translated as CASSGLAQETQYF.

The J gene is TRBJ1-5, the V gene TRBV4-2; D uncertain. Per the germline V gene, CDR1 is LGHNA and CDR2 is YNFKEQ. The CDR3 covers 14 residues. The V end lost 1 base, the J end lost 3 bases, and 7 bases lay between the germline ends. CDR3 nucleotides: TGTGCCAGCAGCCAAGGAGCCCTCAATCAGCCCCAGCATTTT. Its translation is CASSQGALNQPQHF.

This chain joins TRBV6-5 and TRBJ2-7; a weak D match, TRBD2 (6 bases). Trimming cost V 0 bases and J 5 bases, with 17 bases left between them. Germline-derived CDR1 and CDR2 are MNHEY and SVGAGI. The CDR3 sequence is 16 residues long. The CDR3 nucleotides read TGTGCCAGCAGTTACTCTTGGGAGGCCACCGGCCACGAGCAGTACTTC. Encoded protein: CASSYSWEATGHEQYF.

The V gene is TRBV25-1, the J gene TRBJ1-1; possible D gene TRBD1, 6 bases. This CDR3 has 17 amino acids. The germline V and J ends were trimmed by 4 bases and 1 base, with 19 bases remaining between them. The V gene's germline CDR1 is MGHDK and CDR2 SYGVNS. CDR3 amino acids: CASSGIIQGQSNTEAFF. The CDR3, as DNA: TGTGCCAGCAGTGGGATTATTCAAGGACAGTCGAACACTGAAGCTTTCTTT.

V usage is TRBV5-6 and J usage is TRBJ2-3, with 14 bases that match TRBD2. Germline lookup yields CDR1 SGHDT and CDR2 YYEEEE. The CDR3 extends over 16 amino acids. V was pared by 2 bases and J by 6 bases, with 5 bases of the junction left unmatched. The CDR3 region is CASSFGLAGGKDTQYF. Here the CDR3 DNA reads TGTGCCAGCAGCTTCGGACTAGCGGGGGGAAAGGATACGCAGTATTTT.

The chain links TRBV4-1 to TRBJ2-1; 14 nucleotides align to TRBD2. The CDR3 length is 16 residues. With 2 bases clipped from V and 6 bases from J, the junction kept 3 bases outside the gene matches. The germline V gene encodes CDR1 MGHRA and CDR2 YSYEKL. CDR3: CASSQQTSGGANEQFF. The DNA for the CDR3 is TGCGCCAGCAGCCAACAGACTAGCGGGGGGGCCAATGAGCAGTTCTTC.